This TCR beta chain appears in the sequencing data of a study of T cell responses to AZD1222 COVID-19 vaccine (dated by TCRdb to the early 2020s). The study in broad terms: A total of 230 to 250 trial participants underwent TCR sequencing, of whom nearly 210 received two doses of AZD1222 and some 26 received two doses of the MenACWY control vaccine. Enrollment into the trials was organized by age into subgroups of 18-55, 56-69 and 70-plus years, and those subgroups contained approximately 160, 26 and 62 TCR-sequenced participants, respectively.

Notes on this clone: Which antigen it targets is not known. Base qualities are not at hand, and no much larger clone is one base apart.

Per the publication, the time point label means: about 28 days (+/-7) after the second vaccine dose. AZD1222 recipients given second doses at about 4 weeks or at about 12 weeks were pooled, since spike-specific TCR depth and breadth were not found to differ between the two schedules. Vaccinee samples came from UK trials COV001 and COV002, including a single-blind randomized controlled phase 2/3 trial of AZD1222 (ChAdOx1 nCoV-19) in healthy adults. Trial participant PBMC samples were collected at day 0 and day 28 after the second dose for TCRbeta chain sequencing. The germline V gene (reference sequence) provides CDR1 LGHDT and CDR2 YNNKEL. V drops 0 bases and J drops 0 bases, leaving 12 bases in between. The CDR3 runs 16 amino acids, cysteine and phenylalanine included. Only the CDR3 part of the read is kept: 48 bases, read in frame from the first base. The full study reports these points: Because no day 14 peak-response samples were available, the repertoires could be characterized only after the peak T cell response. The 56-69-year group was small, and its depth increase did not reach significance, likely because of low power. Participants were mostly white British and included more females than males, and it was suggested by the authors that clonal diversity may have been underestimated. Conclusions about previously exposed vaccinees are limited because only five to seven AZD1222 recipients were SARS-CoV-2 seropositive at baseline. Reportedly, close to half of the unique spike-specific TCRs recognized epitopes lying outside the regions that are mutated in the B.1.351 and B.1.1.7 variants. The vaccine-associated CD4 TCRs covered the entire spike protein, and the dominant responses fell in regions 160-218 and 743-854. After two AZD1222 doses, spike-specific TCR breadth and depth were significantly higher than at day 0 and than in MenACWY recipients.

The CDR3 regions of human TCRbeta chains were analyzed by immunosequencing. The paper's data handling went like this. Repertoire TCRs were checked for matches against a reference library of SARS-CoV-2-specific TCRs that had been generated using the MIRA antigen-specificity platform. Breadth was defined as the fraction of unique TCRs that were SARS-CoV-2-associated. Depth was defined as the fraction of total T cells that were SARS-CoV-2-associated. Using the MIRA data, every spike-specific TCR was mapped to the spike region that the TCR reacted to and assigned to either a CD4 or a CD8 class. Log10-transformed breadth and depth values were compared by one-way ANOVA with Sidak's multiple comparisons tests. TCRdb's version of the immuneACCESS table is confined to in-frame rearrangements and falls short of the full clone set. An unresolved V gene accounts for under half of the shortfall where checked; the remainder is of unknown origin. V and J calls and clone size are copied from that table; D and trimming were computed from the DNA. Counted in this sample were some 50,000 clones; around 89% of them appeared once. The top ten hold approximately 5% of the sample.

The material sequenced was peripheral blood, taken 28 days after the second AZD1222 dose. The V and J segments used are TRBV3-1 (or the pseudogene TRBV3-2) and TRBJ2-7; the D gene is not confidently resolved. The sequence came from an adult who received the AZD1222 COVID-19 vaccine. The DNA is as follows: TGTGCCAGCAGCCAAGATGGGGTAGAGAGCTCCTACGAGCAGTACTTC. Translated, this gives CASSQDGVESSYEQYF.